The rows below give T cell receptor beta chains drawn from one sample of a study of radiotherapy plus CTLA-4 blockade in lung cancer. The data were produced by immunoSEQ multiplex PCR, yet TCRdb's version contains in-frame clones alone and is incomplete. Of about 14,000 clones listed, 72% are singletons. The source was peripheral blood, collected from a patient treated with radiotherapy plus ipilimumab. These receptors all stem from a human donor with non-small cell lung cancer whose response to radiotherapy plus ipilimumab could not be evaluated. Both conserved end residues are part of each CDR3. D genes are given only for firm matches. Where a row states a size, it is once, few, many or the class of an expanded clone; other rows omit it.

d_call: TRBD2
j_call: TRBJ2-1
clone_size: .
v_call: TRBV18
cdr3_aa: CASSHSGLADSNEQFF
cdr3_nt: TGTGCCAGCTCACACTCCGGACTAGCGGACTCCAATGAGCAGTTCTTC

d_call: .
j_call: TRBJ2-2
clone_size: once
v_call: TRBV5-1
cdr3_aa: CASSLGQNTGELFF
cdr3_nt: TGCGCCAGCAGCTTGGGACAGAACACCGGGGAGCTGTTTTTT

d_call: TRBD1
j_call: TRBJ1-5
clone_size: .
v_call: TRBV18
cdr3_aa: CASSQEQGAHNQPQHF
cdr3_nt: TGTGCCAGCTCACAAGAACAGGGGGCACACAATCAGCCCCAGCATTTT

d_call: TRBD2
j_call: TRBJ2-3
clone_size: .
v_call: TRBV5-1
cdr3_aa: CASSYLAGGPTDTQYF
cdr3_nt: TGCGCCAGCAGCTATCTTGCGGGGGGACCCACAGATACGCAGTATTTT

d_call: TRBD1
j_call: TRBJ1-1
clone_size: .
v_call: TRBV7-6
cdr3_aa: CASIQGAEAFF
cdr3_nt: TGTGCCAGCATCCAGGGGGCTGAAGCTTTCTTT

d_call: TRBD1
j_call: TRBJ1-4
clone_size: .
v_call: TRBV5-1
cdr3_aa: CASSSGQPRENEKLFF
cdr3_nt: TGCGCCAGCAGCTCGGGACAGCCGAGGGAAAATGAAAAACTGTTTTTT

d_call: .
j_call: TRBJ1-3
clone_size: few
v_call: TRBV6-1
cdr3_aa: CASSENQGGSGNTIYF
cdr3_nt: TGTGCCAGCAGTGAAAACCAGGGAGGATCTGGAAACACCATATATTTT

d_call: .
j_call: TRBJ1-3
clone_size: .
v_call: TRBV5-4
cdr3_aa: CASSPEGGLGNTIYF
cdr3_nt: TGTGCCAGCAGCCCAGAGGGGGGGCTCGGAAACACCATATATTTT

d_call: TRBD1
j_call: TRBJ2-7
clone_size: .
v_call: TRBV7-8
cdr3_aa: CASSRDSSYEQYF
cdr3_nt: TGTGCCAGCAGCAGGGACAGCTCCTACGAGCAGTACTTC

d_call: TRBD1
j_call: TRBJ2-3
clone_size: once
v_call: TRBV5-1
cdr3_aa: CASRGGTGINTDTQYF
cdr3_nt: TGCGCCAGCAGGGGAGGGACAGGGATAAACACAGATACGCAGTATTTT

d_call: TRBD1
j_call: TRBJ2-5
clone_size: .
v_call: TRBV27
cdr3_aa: CASSSGTGGAETQYF
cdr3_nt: TGTGCCAGCAGTTCCGGGACAGGGGGCGCGGAGACCCAGTACTTC

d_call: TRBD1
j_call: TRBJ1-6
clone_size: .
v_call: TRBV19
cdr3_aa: CASSPGQGYNSPLHF
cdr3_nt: TGTGCCAGTAGTCCGGGACAGGGATATAATTCACCCCTCCACTTT

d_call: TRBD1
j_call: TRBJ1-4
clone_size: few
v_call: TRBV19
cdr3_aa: CASSGPPGQGSEKLFF
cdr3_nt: TGTGCCAGTAGTGGTCCCCCGGGACAGGGGAGTGAAAAACTGTTTTTT

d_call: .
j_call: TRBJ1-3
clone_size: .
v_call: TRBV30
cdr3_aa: CAWTHRTYSGNTIYF
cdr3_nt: TGTGCCTGGACGCACAGAACCTACTCTGGAAACACCATATATTTT

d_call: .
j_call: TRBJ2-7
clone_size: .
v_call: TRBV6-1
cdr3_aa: CASNVAADYEQYF
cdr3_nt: TGTGCCAGCAATGTGGCAGCGGACTACGAGCAGTACTTC

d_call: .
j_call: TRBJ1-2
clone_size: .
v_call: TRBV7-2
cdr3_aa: CASSGGGLAGYTF
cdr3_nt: TGTGCCAGCAGCGGTGGAGGTCTGGCTGGCTACACCTTC

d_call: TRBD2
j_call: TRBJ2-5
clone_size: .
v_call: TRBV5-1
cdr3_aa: CASSLGGGLAGNEETQYF
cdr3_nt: TGCGCCAGCAGCTTGGGGGGTGGACTAGCGGGGAATGAAGAGACCCAGTACTTC

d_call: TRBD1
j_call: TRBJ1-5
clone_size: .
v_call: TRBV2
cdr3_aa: CASARTGESQPQHF
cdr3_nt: TGTGCCAGCGCCCGGACAGGGGAGAGTCAGCCCCAGCATTTT

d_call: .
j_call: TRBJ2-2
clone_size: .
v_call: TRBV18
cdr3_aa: CASSPAENTGELFF
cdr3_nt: TGTGCCAGCTCACCGGCGGAGAACACCGGGGAGCTGTTTTTT

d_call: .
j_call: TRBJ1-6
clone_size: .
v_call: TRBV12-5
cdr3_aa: CASGWRNNSPLHF
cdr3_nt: TGTGCTAGTGGTTGGCGGAACAATTCACCCCTCCACTTT

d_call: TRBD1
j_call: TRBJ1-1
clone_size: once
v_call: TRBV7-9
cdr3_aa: CASSATGEHAEAFF
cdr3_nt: TGTGCCAGCAGCGCGACAGGGGAACACGCTGAAGCTTTCTTT

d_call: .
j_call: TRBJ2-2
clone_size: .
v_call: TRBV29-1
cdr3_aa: CSGREGAGELFF
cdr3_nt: TGCAGCGGACGAGAGGGTGCCGGGGAGCTGTTTTTT

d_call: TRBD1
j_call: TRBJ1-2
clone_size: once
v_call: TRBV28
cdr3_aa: CASSLQPTAYGTGRYTF
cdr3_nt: TGTGCCAGCAGTTTACAGCCTACGGCATACGGGACAGGGCGCTACACCTTC